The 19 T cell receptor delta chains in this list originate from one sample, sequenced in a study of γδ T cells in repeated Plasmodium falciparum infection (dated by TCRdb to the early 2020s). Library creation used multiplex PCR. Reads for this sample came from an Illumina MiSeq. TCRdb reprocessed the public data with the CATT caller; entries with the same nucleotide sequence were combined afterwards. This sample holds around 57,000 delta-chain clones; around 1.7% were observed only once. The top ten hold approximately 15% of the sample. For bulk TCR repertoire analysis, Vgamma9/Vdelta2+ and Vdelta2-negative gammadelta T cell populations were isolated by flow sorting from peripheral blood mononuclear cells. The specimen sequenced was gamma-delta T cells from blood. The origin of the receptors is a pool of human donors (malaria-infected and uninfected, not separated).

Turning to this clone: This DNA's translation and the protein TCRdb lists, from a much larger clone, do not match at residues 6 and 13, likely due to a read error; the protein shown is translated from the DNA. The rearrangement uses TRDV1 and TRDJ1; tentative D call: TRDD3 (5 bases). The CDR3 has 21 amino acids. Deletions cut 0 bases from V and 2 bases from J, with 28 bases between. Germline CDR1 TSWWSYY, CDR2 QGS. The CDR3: CALGELPQKRDYSLSTDKLIF. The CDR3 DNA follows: TGTGCTCTTGGGGAACTTCCCCAGAAGCGGGATTATTCCCTTTCTACCGATAAACTCATCTTT.

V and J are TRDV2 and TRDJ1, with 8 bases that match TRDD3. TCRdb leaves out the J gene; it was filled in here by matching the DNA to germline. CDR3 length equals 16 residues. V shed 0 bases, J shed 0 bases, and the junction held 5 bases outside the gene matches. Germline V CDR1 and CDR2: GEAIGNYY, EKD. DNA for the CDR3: TGTGCCTGTGACACCTTGGGGGATCCGGACACCGATAAACTCATCTTT. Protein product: CACDTLGDPDTDKLIF.

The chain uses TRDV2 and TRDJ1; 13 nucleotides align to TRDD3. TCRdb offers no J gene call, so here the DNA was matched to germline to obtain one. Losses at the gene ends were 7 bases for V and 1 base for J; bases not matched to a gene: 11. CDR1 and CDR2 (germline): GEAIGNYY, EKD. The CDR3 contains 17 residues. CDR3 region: CAWGFSYWGIRTDKLIF. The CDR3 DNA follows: TGTGCCTGGGGATTCTCGTACTGGGGGATACGCACCGATAAACTCATCTTT.

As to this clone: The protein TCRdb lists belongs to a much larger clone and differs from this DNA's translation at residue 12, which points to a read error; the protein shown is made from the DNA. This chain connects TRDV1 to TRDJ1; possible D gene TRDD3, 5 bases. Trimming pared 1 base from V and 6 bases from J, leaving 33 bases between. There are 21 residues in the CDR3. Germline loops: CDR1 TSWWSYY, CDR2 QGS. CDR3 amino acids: CALGEPSRPDLRRISIYKLIF. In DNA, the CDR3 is TGTGCTCTTGGGGAACCAAGTAGGCCCGACCTCCGGAGGATAAGTATCTATAAACTCATCTTT.

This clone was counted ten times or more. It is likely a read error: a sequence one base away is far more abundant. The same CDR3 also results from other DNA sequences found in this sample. The CDR3 DNA reads TGTGCTCTTGGGGAACTATTCGTGGATAAGCTCATCTTT. Amino acids: CALGELFVDKLIF. The genes are TRDV1 and TRDJ1; a weak D match, TRDD3 (5 bases). CDR3 length: 13 amino acids. Germline V lookup: CDR1 TSWWSYY, CDR2 QGS.

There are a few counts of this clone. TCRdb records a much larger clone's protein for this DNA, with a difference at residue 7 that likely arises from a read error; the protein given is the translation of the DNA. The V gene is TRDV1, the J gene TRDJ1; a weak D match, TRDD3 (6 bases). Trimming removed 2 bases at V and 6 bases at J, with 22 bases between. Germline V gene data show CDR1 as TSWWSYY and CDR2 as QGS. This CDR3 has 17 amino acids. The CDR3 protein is CALGETFPLYWENKLIF. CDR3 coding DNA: TGTGCTCTTGGGGAAACTTTCCCATTGTACTGGGAGAATAAACTCATCTTT.

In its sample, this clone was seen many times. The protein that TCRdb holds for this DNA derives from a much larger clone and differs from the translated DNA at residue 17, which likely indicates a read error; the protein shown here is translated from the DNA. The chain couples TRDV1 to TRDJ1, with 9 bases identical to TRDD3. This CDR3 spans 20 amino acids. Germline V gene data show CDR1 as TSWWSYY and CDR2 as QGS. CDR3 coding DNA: TGTGCTCTTGGGGAGGCTAGGAGGCTGGGGGATCCTTGGTACACCGATGAACTCATCTTT. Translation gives CALGEARRLGDPWYTDELIF.

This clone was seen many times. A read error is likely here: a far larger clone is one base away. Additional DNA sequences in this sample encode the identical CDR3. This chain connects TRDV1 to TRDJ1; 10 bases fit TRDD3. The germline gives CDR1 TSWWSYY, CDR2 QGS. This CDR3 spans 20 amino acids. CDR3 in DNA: TGTGCCCTTGGTGACTACCACAATTACTGGGGGATGTATTCCACCGATAAACTCATCTTT. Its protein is CALGDYHNYWGMYSTDKLIF.

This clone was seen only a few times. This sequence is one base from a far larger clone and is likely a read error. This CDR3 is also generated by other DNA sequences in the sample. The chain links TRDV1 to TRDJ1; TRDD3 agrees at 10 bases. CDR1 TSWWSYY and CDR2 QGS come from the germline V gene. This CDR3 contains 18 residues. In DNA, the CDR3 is TGTGCCCTTTGGTGTCCCTATCTACTGGGGGATGGCACCGATAAACTCATCTTT. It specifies CALWCPYLLGDGTDKLIF.

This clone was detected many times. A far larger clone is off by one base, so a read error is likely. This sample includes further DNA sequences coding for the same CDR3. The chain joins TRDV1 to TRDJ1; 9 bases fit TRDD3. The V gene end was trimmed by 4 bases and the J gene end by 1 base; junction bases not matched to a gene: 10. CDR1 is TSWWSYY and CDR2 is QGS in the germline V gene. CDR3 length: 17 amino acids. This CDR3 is CALGVGAGGFSTDKLIF. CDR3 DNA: TGTGCTCTTGGGGTCGGGGCTGGGGGATTCTCCACCGATAAACTCATCTTT.

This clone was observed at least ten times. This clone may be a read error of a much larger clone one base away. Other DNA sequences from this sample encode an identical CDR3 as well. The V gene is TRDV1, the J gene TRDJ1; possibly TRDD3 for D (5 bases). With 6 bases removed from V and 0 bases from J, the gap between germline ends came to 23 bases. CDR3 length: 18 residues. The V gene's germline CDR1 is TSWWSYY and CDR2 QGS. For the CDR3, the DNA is TGTGCTCTTGGAAAGAAACGCTGGGTGTTAGAGTACACCGATAAACTCATCTTT. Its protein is CALGKKRWVLEYTDKLIF.

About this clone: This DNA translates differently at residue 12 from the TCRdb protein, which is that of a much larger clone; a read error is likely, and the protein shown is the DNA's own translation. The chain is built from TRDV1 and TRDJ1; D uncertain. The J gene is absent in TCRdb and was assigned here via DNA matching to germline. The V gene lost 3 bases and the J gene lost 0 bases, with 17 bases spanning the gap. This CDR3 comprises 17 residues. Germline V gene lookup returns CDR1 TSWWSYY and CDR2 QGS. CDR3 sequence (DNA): TGTGCTCTTGGGGATACATTCCAGGGAGGGTACACCGATAAACTCATCTTT. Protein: CALGDTFQGGYTDKLIF.

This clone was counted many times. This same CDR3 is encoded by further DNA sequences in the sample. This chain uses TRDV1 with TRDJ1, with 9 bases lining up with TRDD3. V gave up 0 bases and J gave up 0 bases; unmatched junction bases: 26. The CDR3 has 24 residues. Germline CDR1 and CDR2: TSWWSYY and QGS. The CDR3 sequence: CALGELRMNPYWGRPNRYTDKLIF. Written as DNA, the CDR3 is TGTGCTCTTGGGGAACTACGTATGAATCCGTACTGGGGGAGACCCAACCGATACACCGATAAACTCATCTTT.

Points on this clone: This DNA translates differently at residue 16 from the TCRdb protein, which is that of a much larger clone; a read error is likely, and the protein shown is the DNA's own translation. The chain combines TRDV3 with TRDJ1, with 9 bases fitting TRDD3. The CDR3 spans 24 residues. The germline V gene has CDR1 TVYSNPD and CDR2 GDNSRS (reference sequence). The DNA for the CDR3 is TGTGCCTCACTTATACCCCAGGGATTCCACGGGTTCTGGGGGATCATGCTGATCACCGATAAACTCATCTTC. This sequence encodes CASLIPQGFHGFWGIMLITDKLIF.

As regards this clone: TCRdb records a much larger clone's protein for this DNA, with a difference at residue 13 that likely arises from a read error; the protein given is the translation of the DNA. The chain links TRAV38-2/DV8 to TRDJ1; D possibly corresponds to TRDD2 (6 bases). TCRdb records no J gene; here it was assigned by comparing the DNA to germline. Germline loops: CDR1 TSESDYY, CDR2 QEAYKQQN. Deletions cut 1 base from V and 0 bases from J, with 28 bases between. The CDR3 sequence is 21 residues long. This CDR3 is CAYRSFLMNLPYEVYTDKLIF. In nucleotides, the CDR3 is TGTGCTTATAGGAGCTTTCTGATGAACCTTCCATACGAGGTGTACACCGATAAACTCATCTTT.

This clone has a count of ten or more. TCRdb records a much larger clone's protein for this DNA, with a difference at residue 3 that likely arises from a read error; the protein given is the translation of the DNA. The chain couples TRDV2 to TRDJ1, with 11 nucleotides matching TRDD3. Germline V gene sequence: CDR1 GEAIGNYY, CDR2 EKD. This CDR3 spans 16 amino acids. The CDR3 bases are TGTGCCCGTGACACCGTTGGGGGATACGCATCCGATAAACTCATCTTT. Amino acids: CARDTVGGYASDKLIF.

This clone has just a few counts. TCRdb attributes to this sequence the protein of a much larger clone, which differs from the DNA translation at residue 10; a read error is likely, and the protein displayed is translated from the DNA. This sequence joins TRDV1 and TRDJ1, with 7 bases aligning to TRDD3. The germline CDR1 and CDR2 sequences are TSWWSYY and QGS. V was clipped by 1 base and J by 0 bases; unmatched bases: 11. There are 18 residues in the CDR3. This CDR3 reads CALGEHFGGRTYTDKLIF. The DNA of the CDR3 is TGTGCTCTTGGGGAACATTTTGGGGGACGAACATACACCGATAAACTCATCTTT.

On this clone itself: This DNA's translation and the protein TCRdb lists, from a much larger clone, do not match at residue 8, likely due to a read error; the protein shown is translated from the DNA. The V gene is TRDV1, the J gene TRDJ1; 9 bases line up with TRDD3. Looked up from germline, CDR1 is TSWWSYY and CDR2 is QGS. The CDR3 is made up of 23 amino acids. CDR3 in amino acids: CAFHTSFPRVLGDQLGDTDKLIF. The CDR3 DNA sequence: TGTGCCTTCCATACCTCCTTCCCACGGGTACTGGGGGACCAGCTGGGGGACACCGATAAACTCATCTTT.

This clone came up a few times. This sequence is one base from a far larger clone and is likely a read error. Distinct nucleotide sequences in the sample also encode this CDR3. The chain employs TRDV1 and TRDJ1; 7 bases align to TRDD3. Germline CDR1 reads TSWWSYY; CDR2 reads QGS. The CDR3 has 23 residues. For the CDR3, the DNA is TGTGCTCTTGGGGAACTACGCCCTGCCCCCTGGGGGGTACCACTGGGGTACACCGACAAACTCATCTTT. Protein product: CALGELRPAPWGVPLGYTDKLIF.